This is a list of T cell receptor beta chains from one sample in a study of blood T cell repertoires in COVID-19. Assay: immunoSEQ multiplex PCR; the TCRdb copy retains only in-frame clones and omits some. The profile shows just under 150,000 clones, approximately 84% of them singletons. The source material was peripheral blood. The receptors shown here come from a human donor with acute or convalescent COVID-19. The donor label of this sample is uncertain. Both conserved end residues are part of each CDR3. D genes are given only for firm matches. Clone size, where shown, is once, few, many, or a class for clones that have expanded.

V,size,J,D,length,CDR3,DNA
TRBV7-3,-,TRBJ2-4,-,13,CASSSQGGNIQYF,TGTGCCAGCAGTTCCCAGGGCGGAAACATTCAGTACTTC
TRBV24-1,-,TRBJ2-2,-,16,CATSGQTPANTGELFF,TGTGCCACCAGTGGCCAGACACCTGCGAACACCGGGGAGCTGTTTTTT
TRBV14,-,TRBJ2-7,-,13,CASSQSRAYEQYF,TGTGCCAGCAGCCAATCTAGAGCATACGAGCAGTACTTC
TRBV7-2,-,TRBJ1-5,-,15,CASSFKTGWEQPQHF,TGTGCCAGCAGCTTCAAGACAGGCTGGGAGCAGCCCCAGCATTTT
TRBV7-9,-,TRBJ2-3,TRBD1,17,CASSPPGTGEKVDTQYF,TGTGCCAGCAGCCCACCCGGGACAGGGGAGAAGGTAGATACGCAGTATTTT
TRBV7-2,-,TRBJ2-3,-,13,CASSLPPTDTQYF,TGTGCCAGCAGCCTACCACCCACAGATACGCAGTATTTT
TRBV6-5,once,TRBJ1-1,TRBD1,14,CASSPRTGNTEAFF,TGTGCCAGCAGTCCCCGGACAGGGAACACTGAAGCTTTCTTT
TRBV13,-,TRBJ1-1,-,14,CASSLDRRNTEAFF,TGTGCCAGCAGCTTAGACAGAAGGAACACTGAAGCTTTCTTT
TRBV25-1,-,TRBJ2-1,-,12,CASSEIGHEQFF,TGTGCCAGCAGTGAAATTGGCCATGAGCAGTTCTTC
TRBV6-2/TRBV6-3,-,TRBJ2-5,TRBD2,16,CASSFGLAGAGETQYF,TGTGCCAGCAGTTTCGGACTAGCGGGGGCCGGAGAGACCCAGTACTTC